A single sample gave rise to the 10 T cell receptor beta chains below, sequenced in a study of cytomegalovirus exposure and HLA in healthy donors. The PCR used 60 Vbeta and 13 Jbeta primers. Sequenced by immunoSEQ multiplex PCR; TCRdb stores in-frame clones only, minus some. Of 100,000 or so clones in the sample, over 75% are singletons; the top ten hold over 7.5%. The specimen was PBMCs. The receptors were gathered from a middle-aged woman in good health and CMV-seropositive.

The V gene is TRBV5-8, the J gene TRBJ2-7; TRBD2 is a possible D gene (6 bases). The CDR3 totals 15 residues. V shed 2 bases and J shed 5 bases, with 17 bases lying between them. Germline CDR1 is SGHTS and CDR2 is YDEGEE. CDR3 residues: CASSFRGGSFNEQYF. The CDR3 DNA sequence: TGTGCCAGCAGCTTCCGGGGAGGTAGTTTCAACGAGCAGTACTTC.

This chain connects TRBV5-1 to TRBJ1-2; 7 nucleotides line up with TRBD1. The trim removed 6 bases at V and 1 base at J, leaving 3 bases unmatched. Per germline, CDR1 SGHRS and CDR2 YFSETQ. The CDR3 has 13 amino acids. CDR3 in DNA: TGCGCCAGCACCGGGACAGATAACTATGGCTACACCTTC. Translation: CASTGTDNYGYTF.

This rearrangement joins TRBV5-1 to TRBJ1-3; possible D gene TRBD1, 5 bases. This CDR3 spans 14 amino acids. Germline assignment: CDR1 SGHRS and CDR2 YFSETQ. V dropped 4 bases and J dropped 3 bases, with 11 bases sitting between them. In DNA, the CDR3 is TGCGCCAGCAGCGATGACAGAGATGGAAACACCATATATTTT. Its protein is CASSDDRDGNTIYF.

The rearrangement links TRBV9 to TRBJ1-6, with a tentative D call TRBD1 (6 bases). The CDR3 runs 17 residues. V dropped 3 bases and J dropped 7 bases, with 20 bases sitting between them. Germline V gene data show CDR1 as SGDLS and CDR2 as YYNGEE. CDR3 loop: CASSDSDSRTGNSPLHF. The CDR3 DNA is TGTGCCAGCAGCGATTCGGACAGCCGAACGGGGAATTCACCCCTCCACTTT.

The genes are TRBV28 and TRBJ2-7; D not certain. The CDR3 extends over 11 amino acids. Germline V gene data show CDR1 as MDHEN and CDR2 as SYDVKM. Trimming took 0 bases from V and 7 from J, leaving 4 bases between them. The CDR3 coding sequence is TGTGCCAGCAGTTTATGGCGGGAGCAGTACTTC. Encoded protein: CASSLWREQYF.

J is TRBJ1-1 and V is TRBV11-2; a possible D gene is TRBD1 (6 bases). The CDR3 is 12 residues long. CDR1 and CDR2 from the germline V gene are SGHAT and FQNNGV. V lost 4 bases and J 10 bases, leaving 13 bases between the germline ends. The CDR3 sequence: CASSSTGRSAFF. The CDR3 DNA reads as TGTGCCAGCAGCTCCACAGGGCGCTCAGCTTTCTTT. The complete variable domain, with remaining parts taken from reference TRBV11-2 and TRBJ1-1, reads EAGVAQSPRYKIIEKRQSVAFWCNPISGHATLYWYQQILGQGPKLLIQFQNNGVVDDSQLPKDRFSAERLKGVDSTLKIQPAKLEDSAVYLCASSSTGRSAFFGQGTRLTVV.

The chain uses TRBV11-1 and TRBJ1-1, with D hard to call. CDR1 and CDR2 (germline): SGHAT, FQDESV (reference sequence). V was pared by 5 bases and J by 0 bases, with 10 bases between. The length of the CDR3 is 14 residues. CDR3: CASSVGGMNTEAFF. The CDR3 DNA is TGTGCCAGCAGCGTCGGAGGTATGAACACTGAAGCTTTCTTT.

A few counts support this clone. The CDR3 region has the DNA TGTGCCAGCAACCCCCTAGCGGGATCAGATACGCAGTATTTT. It translates to CASNPLAGSDTQYF. V is TRBV2 and J is TRBJ2-3; 9 bases agree with TRBD2. Looked up from germline, CDR1 is SNHLY and CDR2 is FYNNEI. This CDR3 has 14 amino acids. V lost 7 bases and J lost 4; bases outside the gene matches: 6.

This chain links TRBV5-4 with TRBJ2-7; TRBD2 matches 9 bases. V lost 0 bases, J lost 1 base, and 5 bases stayed unmatched. Germline loops: CDR1 SGHNT, CDR2 YYREEE (reference sequence). The CDR3 has 16 amino acids. Here the CDR3 reads CASSLALAGLSYEQYF. CDR3 DNA sequence: TGTGCCAGCAGCTTGGCCCTAGCGGGACTATCCTACGAGCAGTACTTC. Looking up the rest from reference TRBV5-4 and TRBJ2-7 gives the full variable domain: ETGVTQSPTHLIKTRGQQVTLRCSSQSGHNTVSWYQQALGQGPQFIFQYYREEENGRGNFPPRFSGLQFPNYSSELNVNALELDDSALYLCASSLALAGLSYEQYFGPGTRLTVT.

This CDR3 reads CASSLPRQGASNYGYTF. DNA for the CDR3: TGTGCCAGCAGCCTACCCCGACAGGGGGCTTCTAACTATGGCTACACCTTC. The genes are TRBV7-2 and TRBJ1-2; 10 positions match TRBD1. Per germline, CDR1 SGHTA and CDR2 FQGNSA. The CDR3 totals 17 residues. Trimming at V came to 5 bases and at J to 0 bases, leaving 9 bases not matched to a gene.